This entry lists 19 T cell receptor beta chains sequenced from one sample in a study of vaccination and CD4 T cells after COVID-19. The Oncomine TCR Beta short-read assay was what sequenced the DNA obtained from cultured CD4+ T cells. Genomic DNA extraction was carried out from cultured CD4+ T cells. One entry per CDR3 protein results from TCRdb running MiXCR on the PCR reads. Among 7,500 to 10,000 distinct CDR3 sequences, over 25% were seen once, and the ten largest hold around 27%. Treatment meaning: approximately 9-day PBMC culture with coronavirus spike peptide pools or control peptides (ViraFEST assay). Ahead of the COVID-19 pandemic (2011-2018), the CD4+ T cells of the unexposed donor were collected. The antigens of these receptors remain unknown. Sequenced: CD4+ T cells from blood, cultured in vitro. The receptor source for this set is a human donor in good health.

This chain connects TRBV2 to TRBJ2-3; TRBD1 agrees at 7 bases. This CDR3 is built from 14 residues. Germline lookup yields CDR1 SNHLY and CDR2 FYNNEI. Trimming removed 2 bases from V and 3 bases from J; junction bases left unmatched: 2. DNA of the CDR3: TGTGCCAGCAGTGAACACAGGGGAACAGATACGCAGTATTTT. Translated, it gives CASSEHRGTDTQYF. Based on the CDR3 plus reference TRBV2 and TRBJ2-3, the full variable domain is EPEVTQTPSHQVTQMGQEVILRCVPISNHLYFYWYRQILGQKVEFLVSFYNNEISEKSEIFDDQFSVERPDGSNFTLKIRSTKLEDSAMYFCASSEHRGTDTQYFGPGTRLTVL.

This chain connects TRBV29-1 to TRBJ2-3; 9 bases are a match to TRBD2. This CDR3 is 14 amino acids long. CDR1 is SQVTM, CDR2 ANQGSEA, per germline. V shed 7 bases, J shed 3 bases, and the junction held 8 bases outside the gene matches. The CDR3 region is CSAHGLAGTDTQYF. The CDR3 coding sequence is TGCAGCGCCCATGGTCTAGCGGGGACAGATACGCAGTATTTT.

The DNA of the CDR3 is TGTGCCAGCAGTTTGAATGAGCAGTTCTTC. Translated, it gives CASSLNEQFF. This chain links TRBV28 with TRBJ2-1; unclear D gene. The V and J ends lost 3 bases and 7 bases respectively, with 1 base between them. The CDR3 is made up of 10 amino acids. Germline-derived CDR1 and CDR2 are MDHEN and SYDVKM.

This clonotype is classed as medium-sized. The chain has TRBV6-1 and TRBJ1-1, with 7 bases identical to TRBD1. CDR1 is MNHNS and CDR2 is SASEGT in the germline V gene. Trimming took 6 bases from V and 2 from J; bases not matched to a gene: 6. This CDR3 is built from 14 residues. In DNA, the CDR3 is TGTGCCAGCAGAACAGACAGGGACAACACTGAAGCTTTCTTT. This translates into CASRTDRDNTEAFF.

This clonotype is judged medium-sized. V usage is TRBV7-2 and J usage is TRBJ1-2; 9 nucleotides agree with TRBD1. The CDR3 consists of 15 residues. The junction had 5 bases not matched to a gene; V was cut back by 5 bases and J by 1 base. Germline loops: CDR1 SGHTA, CDR2 FQGNSA. The CDR3 here is CASSPRQGVNYGYTF. Written as DNA, the CDR3 is TGTGCCAGCAGCCCCCGACAGGGGGTTAACTATGGCTACACCTTC.

This clonotype has only one observation. The chain is built from TRBV7-9 and TRBJ2-1; TRBD2 matches at 16 bases. Germline V gives CDR1 SEHNR, CDR2 FQNEAQ (reference sequence). The junction had 15 bases not matched to a gene; V was cut back by 0 bases and J by 10 bases. This CDR3 contains 20 residues. As DNA, the CDR3 is TGTGCCAGCAGCTTAGCGGGGGGGAGGGGGACTAGCGGGAGGGCCGGAGAGCAGTTCTTC. Translating it yields CASSLAGGRGTSGRAGEQFF. Drawing the rest from reference TRBV7-9 and TRBJ2-1, the complete variable domain is DTGVSQNPRHKITKRGQNVTFRCDPISEHNRLYWYRQTLGQGPEFLTYFQNEAQLEKSRLLSDRFSAERPKGSFSTLEIQRTEQGDSAMYLCASSLAGGRGTSGRAGEQFFGPGTRLTVL.

The chain is built from TRBV28 and TRBJ1-3; a weak D match, TRBD1 (5 bases). This CDR3 contains 15 residues. CDR1 and CDR2 (germline): MDHEN, SYDVKM. Trimming stripped 1 base from V and 0 bases from J, with 7 bases between. The CDR3 DNA sequence: TGTGCCAGCAGTTTATTACAGGACTCTGGAAACACCATATATTTT. It is translated as CASSLLQDSGNTIYF.

DNA for the CDR3: TGTGCCAGCAGCCACAGGAATGAAAAACTGTTTTTT. Its translation is CASSHRNEKLFF. This chain joins TRBV6-1 and TRBJ1-4; possibly TRBD1 for D (5 bases). The V end lost 6 bases, the J end lost 5 bases, and 7 bases lay between the germline ends. Germline V gene lookup returns CDR1 MNHNS and CDR2 SASEGT. The CDR3 loop spans 12 amino acids.

The J gene is TRBJ1-2, the V gene TRBV5-1; 9 bases are a match to TRBD1. This CDR3 comprises 16 residues. The V gene end was trimmed by 0 bases and the J gene end by 4 bases; junction bases not matched to a gene: 7. Looked up from germline, CDR1 is SGHRS and CDR2 is YFSETQ. This chain's CDR3 is CASSLAEDRGSYGYTF. The CDR3 bases are TGCGCCAGCAGCTTGGCCGAGGACAGGGGAAGCTATGGCTACACCTTC.

The chain has TRBV20-1 and TRBJ1-5; 8 bases map to TRBD1. V lost 6 bases and J lost 4; bases outside the gene matches: 5. Germline V CDR1 and CDR2: DFQATT, SNEGSKA (reference sequence). This CDR3 region has 13 residues. The CDR3 region is CSAADRVNQPQHF. The CDR3 nucleotides read TGCAGTGCAGCGGACAGGGTGAATCAGCCCCAGCATTTT.

This clonotype is judged medium-sized. The chain joins TRBV7-2 to TRBJ2-2; possibly TRBD1 for D (5 bases). The CDR3 consists of 14 residues. The germline V gene has CDR1 SGHTA and CDR2 FQGNSA. Trimming took off 2 bases at V and 6 bases at J, with 10 bases between the two ends. The CDR3 DNA reads as TGTGCCAGCAGCTTAATGTCAGGGCCCGGGGAGCTGTTTTTT. Translation gives CASSLMSGPGELFF.

The V call is TRBV5-4, the J call TRBJ1-1; 11 bases are shared with TRBD1. The germline V gene encodes CDR1 SGHNT and CDR2 YYREEE (reference sequence). The CDR3 is 16 amino acids. J was trimmed by 1 base and V by 4 bases; bases with no gene match: 6. CDR3 loop: CASSPGQGVRNTEAFF. The CDR3 DNA follows: TGTGCCAGCAGCCCGGGACAGGGGGTCCGGAACACTGAAGCTTTCTTT.

The rearrangement links TRBV4-1 to TRBJ1-2; no reliable D call. Germline CDR1 reads MGHRA; CDR2 reads YSYEKL. The CDR3 loop spans 15 amino acids. V was cut by 6 bases and J by 3 bases, with 17 bases left in between. The CDR3 region has the DNA TGCGCCAGCAGTCGACTAGACCGGGGAGACTATGGCTACACCTTC. Translation: CASSRLDRGDYGYTF.

The V call is TRBV10-3, the J call TRBJ2-1; 13 nucleotides agree with TRBD2. The CDR3 is made up of 15 amino acids. Trimming at V came to 7 bases and at J to 8 bases, leaving 8 bases not matched to a gene. Germline loops: CDR1 ENHRY, CDR2 SYGVKD. CDR3 region: CAITRTSGSPDEQFF. CDR3 coding DNA: TGTGCCATCACCCGGACTAGCGGGAGTCCGGATGAGCAGTTCTTC.

This chain links TRBV4-1 with TRBJ2-7; D is perhaps TRBD2 (5 bases). V lost 4 bases and J lost 4, with 17 bases in between. The CDR3 length is 15 residues. Germline loops: CDR1 MGHRA, CDR2 YSYEKL. This CDR3 is CASSRVAGEGYEQYF. The DNA of the CDR3 is TGCGCCAGCAGCCGCGTAGCCGGGGAAGGTTACGAGCAGTACTTC.

V usage is TRBV18 and J usage is TRBJ1-1, with no clear D. The V and J ends lost 3 bases and 2 bases respectively, with 10 bases between them. Germline V gene lookup returns CDR1 KGHSH and CDR2 LQKENI. There are 14 residues in the CDR3. The CDR3 nucleotides read TGTGCCAGCTCACCGCGAAGTGGCAACACTGAAGCTTTCTTT. Translating gives CASSPRSGNTEAFF.

This clonotype was observed a handful of times. The chain employs TRBV19 and TRBJ2-7; D unclear. Trimming stripped 1 base from V and 6 bases from J, with 7 bases between. CDR1 and CDR2 (germline): LNHDA, SQIVND (reference sequence). The CDR3 spans 12 residues. The CDR3 nucleotides are TGTGCCAGTAGTATAGTGAAGTCCGAGCAGTACTTC. Translation gives CASSIVKSEQYF.

There are a few counts of this clonotype. CDR3 sequence: CAIRTALDQPQHF. DNA of the CDR3: TGTGCCATCAGAACAGCACTGGATCAGCCCCAGCATTTT. The V call is TRBV10-3, the J call TRBJ1-5; D call uncertain. The germline V gene has CDR1 ENHRY and CDR2 SYGVKD. This CDR3 has 13 amino acids. Trimming took off 6 bases at V and 5 bases at J, with 11 bases between the two ends.

This clonotype was found a few times. The rearrangement links TRBV11-2 to TRBJ2-2; a possible D gene is TRBD1 (6 bases). The CDR3 has 14 amino acids. V was shortened by 0 bases and J by 6 bases, with 8 bases between the two germline ends. Germline CDR1 SGHAT, CDR2 FQNNGV. Here the CDR3 reads CASSLESGAGELFF. In DNA form, the CDR3 reads TGTGCCAGCAGCTTAGAATCAGGGGCCGGGGAGCTGTTTTTT.